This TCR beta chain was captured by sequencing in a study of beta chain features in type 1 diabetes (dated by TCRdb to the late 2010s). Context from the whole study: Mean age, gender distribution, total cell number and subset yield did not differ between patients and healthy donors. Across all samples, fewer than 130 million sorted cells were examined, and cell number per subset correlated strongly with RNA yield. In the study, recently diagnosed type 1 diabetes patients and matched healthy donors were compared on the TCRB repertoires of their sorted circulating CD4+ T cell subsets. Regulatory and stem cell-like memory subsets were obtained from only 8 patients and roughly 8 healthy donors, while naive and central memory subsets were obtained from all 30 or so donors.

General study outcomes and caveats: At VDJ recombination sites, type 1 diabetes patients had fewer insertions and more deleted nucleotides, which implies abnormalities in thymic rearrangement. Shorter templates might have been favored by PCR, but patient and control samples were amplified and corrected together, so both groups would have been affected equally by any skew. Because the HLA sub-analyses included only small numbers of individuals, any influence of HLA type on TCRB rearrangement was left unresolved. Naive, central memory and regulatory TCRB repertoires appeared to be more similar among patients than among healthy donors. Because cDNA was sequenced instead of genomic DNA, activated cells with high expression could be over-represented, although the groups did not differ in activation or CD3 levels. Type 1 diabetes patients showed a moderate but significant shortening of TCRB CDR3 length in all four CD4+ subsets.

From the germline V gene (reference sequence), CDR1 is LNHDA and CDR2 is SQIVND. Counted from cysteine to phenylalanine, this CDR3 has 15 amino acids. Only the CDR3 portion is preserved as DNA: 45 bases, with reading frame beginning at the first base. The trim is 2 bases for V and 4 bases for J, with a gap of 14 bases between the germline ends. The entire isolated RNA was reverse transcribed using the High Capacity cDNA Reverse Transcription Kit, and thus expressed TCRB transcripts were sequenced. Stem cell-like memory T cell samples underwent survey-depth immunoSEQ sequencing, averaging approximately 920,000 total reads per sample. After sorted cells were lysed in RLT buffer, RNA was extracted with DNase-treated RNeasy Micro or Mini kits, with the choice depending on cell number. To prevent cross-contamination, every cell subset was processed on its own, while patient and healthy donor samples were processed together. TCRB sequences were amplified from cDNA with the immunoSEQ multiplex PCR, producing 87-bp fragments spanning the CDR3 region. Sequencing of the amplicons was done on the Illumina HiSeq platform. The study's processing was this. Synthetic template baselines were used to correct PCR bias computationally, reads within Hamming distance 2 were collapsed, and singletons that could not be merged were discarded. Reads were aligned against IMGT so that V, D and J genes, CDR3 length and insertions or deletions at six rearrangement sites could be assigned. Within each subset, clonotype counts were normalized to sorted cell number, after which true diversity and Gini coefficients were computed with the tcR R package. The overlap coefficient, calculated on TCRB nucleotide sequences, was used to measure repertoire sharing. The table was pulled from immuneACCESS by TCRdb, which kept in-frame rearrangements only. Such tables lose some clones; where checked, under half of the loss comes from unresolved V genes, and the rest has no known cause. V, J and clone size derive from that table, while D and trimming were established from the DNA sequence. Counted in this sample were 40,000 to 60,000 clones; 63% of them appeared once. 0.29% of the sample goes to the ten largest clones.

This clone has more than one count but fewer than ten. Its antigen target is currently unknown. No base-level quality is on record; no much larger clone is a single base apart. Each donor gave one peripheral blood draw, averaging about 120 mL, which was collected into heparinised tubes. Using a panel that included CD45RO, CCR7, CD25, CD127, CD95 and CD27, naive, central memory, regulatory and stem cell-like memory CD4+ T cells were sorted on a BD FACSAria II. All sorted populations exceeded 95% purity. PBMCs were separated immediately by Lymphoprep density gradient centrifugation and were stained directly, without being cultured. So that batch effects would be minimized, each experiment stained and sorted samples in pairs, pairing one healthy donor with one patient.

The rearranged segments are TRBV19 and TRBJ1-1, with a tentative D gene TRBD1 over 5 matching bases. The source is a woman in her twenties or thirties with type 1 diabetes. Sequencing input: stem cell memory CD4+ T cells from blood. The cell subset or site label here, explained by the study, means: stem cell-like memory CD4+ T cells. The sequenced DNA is TGTGCCAGTAGTATAAGGACCTATGGGGCCACTGAAGCTTTCTTT. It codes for CASSIRTYGATEAFF.